This T cell receptor beta chain was sequenced during a study of shared clonotypes between healthy human individuals. Broader study findings: Read depth was anticipated to influence clonotype sharing among donors.

CDR3 length equals 10 residues. V lost 3 bases and J 8 bases, leaving 7 bases between the germline ends. Germline CDR1 SQVTM, CDR2 ANQGSEA. Assay: immunoSEQ multiplex PCR; the TCRdb copy retains only in-frame clones and omits some. The table lists 2,500,000 or so clones, 80% to 95% of them singletons. Notes on this clone: The antigen remains unidentified.

Sequenced material: naive CD4+ T cells from PBMCs. As to subset: CD45RA+ positively selected. This sequence was found in a man aged 18-30 years in good health. Some clones in this sample may be carry-over from other donors' samples. The chain employs TRBV29-1 and TRBJ1-1; the D is unclear. CDR3 nucleotides: TGCAGCGTTGAGGGCTCCGAAGCTTTCTTT. Protein product: CSVEGSEAFF.